The table lists the clone carrying this T cell receptor (beta chain) with many counts. No antigen is known for it. The data originate from a study of neurological immune-mediated disorders. General study findings and limits: There were no CDR3 amino acid sequences shared by expanded clones across subjects, a result suggesting private repertoires in all groups. Expansion of TCR clones was greatest in HTLV-1-associated myelopathy and smallest in multiple sclerosis, where it fell below that of healthy controls.

TCRdb reprocessed the 5' RACE reads via MiXCR and lists one record per CDR3 protein. The sample yields 55,000 to 70,000 distinct CDR3 sequences, over 10% seen once. CDR3 size: 15 residues. Germline V gene data show CDR1 as SEHNR and CDR2 as FQNEAQ (reference sequence). Trimming removed 2 bases from V and 0 bases from J, with 10 bases in between. The source material was PBMCs. The chain combines TRBV7-9 with TRBJ2-5; D may be TRBD2 (6 bases). This receptor was identified in a man aged 55-75 years in good health. The CDR3 nucleotides read TGTGCCAGCAGCTTATCCGGGGACTACCAAGAGACCCAGTACTTC. It yields the protein CASSLSGDYQETQYF. Supplemented by reference TRBV7-9 and TRBJ2-5, the full variable domain reads DTGVSQNPRHKITKRGQNVTFRCDPISEHNRLYWYRQTLGQGPEFLTYFQNEAQLEKSRLLSDRFSAERPKGSFSTLEIQRTEQGDSAMYLCASSLSGDYQETQYFGPGTRLLVL.